This TCR beta chain stems from a study of blood T cell repertoires in COVID-19. Study at large: The origin of the acute and convalescent COVID-19 samples was the United States, Italy and Spain.

Libraries were prepared by immunoSEQ multiplex PCR; TCRdb keeps only in-frame clonotypes and omits some of them. The data contain more than 40,000 clones, about 85% of them singletons. Germline CDR1 SGHVS, CDR2 FQNEAQ. Trimming took 6 bases from V and 5 from J; bases not matched to a gene: 8. The CDR3 runs 16 residues. The rearrangement joins TRBV7-8 to TRBJ2-3; 13 positions agree with TRBD2. The sample taken for sequencing was peripheral blood. The TCR sequence derives from a man in his 60s with acute or convalescent COVID-19. The CDR3 region is CASRKGTSGVGDTQYF. The CDR3 coding sequence is TGTGCCAGCAGGAAAGGGACTAGCGGGGTTGGAGATACGCAGTATTTT.